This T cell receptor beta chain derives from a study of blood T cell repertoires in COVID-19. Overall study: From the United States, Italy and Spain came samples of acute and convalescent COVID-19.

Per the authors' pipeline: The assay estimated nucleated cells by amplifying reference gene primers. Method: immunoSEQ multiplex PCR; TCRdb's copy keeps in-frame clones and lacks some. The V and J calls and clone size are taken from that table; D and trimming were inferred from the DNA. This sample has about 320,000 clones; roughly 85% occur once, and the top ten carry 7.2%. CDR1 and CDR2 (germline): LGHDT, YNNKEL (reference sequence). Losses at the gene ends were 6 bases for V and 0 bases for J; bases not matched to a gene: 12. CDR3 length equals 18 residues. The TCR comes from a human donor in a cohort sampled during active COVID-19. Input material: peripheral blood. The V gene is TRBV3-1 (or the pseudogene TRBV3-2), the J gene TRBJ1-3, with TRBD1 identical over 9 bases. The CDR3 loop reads CASRGQGSYGNSGNTIYF. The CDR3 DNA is TGTGCCAGCAGAGGACAGGGGAGTTACGGCAACTCTGGAAACACCATATATTTT.